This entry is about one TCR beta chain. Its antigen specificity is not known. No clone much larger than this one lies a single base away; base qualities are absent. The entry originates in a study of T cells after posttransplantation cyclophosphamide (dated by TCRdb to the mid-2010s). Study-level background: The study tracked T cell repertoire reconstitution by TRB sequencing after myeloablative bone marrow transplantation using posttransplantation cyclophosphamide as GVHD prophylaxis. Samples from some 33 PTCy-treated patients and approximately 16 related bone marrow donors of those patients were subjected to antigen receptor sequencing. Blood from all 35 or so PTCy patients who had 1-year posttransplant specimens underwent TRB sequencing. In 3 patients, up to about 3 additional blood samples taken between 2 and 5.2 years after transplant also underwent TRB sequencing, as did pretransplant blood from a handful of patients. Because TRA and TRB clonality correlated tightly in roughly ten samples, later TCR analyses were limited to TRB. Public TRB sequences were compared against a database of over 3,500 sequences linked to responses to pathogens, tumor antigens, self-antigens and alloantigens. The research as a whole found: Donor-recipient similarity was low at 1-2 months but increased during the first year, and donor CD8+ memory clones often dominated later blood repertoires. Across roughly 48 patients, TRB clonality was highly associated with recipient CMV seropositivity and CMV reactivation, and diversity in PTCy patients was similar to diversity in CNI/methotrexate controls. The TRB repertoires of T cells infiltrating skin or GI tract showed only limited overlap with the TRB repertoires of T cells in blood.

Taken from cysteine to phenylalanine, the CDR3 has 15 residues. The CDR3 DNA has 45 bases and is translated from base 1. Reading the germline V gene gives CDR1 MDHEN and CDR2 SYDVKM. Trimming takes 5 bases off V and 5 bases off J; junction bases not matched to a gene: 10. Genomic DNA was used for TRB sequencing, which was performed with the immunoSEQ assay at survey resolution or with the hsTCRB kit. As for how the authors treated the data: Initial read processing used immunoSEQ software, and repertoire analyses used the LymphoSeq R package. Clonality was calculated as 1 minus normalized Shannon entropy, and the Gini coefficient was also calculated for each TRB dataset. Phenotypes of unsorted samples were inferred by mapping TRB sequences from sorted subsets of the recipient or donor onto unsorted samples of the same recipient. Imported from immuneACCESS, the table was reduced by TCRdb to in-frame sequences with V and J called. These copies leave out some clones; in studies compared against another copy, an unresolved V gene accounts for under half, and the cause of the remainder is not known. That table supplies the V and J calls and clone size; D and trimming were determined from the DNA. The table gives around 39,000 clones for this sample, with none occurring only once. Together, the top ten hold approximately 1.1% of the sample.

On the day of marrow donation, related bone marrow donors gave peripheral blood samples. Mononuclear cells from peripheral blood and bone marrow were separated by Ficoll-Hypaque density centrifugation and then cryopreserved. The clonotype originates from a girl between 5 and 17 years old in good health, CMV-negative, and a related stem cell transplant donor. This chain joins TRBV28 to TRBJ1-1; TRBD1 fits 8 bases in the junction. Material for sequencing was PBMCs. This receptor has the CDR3 CASSLTRTGTTEAFF. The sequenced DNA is TGTGCCAGCAGTCTAACCCGGACAGGGACAACTGAAGCTTTCTTT.